The TCR beta chain described here comes from a study of T cell changes during pregnancy in multiple sclerosis (dated 2019 in TCRdb). For the wider study: In women with multiple sclerosis, the researchers looked at how the T cell repertoire shifted as pregnancy progressed.

Libraries were prepared through the immunoSEQ multiplex PCR assay. The source is immuneACCESS, and TCRdb retained only in-frame sequences with V and J called. Part of the clones is not carried over; for the studies checked, unresolved V genes explain less than half of this, and the remainder is unexplained. For this sample the table gives around 57,000 clones, of which under 95% were detected only once. Clones ranked in the top ten supply 1% to 1.5% of the sample. Deletion took 1 base off V and 4 bases off J, with a span of 11 bases between the germline ends. The CDR3 spans 15 residues, from the cysteine through the phenylalanine. Only CDR3 DNA remains: 45 bases, in frame from the first base. CDR1 SGHDN and CDR2 FVKESK were looked up in the germline V gene. As concerns this clone: Its antigen specificity is not known. Base-call qualities are not available, and no considerably larger clone is one nucleotide away.

This TCR was recovered from a female donor with multiple sclerosis, enrolled in a pregnancy study. The rearranged chain carries TRBV14 and TRBJ2-1, with the D gene not clear enough to name. Material: peripheral blood, obtained in the second trimester of pregnancy. The CDR3 region has the sequence CASSQVASPYNEQFF. The DNA sequence is given as TGTGCCAGCAGCCAAGTGGCAAGTCCGTACAATGAGCAGTTCTTC.